This section outlines one T cell receptor (beta chain) sequence together with its context. The sample belongs to a study of blood T cell repertoires in COVID-19. Looking at the study overall: There were acute and convalescent COVID-19 samples, and they came from the United States, Italy and Spain.

CDR3 length: 14 residues. Per germline, CDR1 MNHEY and CDR2 SVGAGI. V lost 8 bases to trimming and J lost 1 base; unmatched junction nucleotides: 2. In the original workflow: Amplification of reference gene primers provided the estimated nucleated cell counts. The protocol was immunoSEQ multiplex PCR, while the TCRdb copy is restricted to in-frame clones and leaves out a portion. That table supplies the V and J calls and clone size; D and trimming were determined from the DNA. The table shows approximately 140,000 clones, with more than 80% occurring only once. The genes are TRBV6-5 and TRBJ2-3, with TRBD2 matching over 11 bases. The sample taken for sequencing was peripheral blood. The receptor was derived from an elderly woman in a cohort sampled during active or convalescent COVID-19. The CDR3 nucleotides read TGTGCCAGCCAGACTAGCGGGGGCACAGATACGCAGTATTTT. It yields the protein CASQTSGGTDTQYF.